This T cell receptor (beta chain) was identified in a study of blood T cell repertoires in COVID-19. Background on the study: Italy, Spain and the United States were the sources of the convalescent and acute COVID-19 samples.

Germline V gives CDR1 LGHDT, CDR2 YNNKEL (reference sequence). J gave up 5 bases and V 4 bases, and 6 bases lay outside the gene matches. The CDR3 consists of 14 residues. The method was immunoSEQ multiplex PCR; TCRdb's version includes in-frame clones alone and lacks a portion of them. This table has over 250,000 clones, around 86% appearing once. The receptor was isolated from a human donor in a cohort sampled during active COVID-19. Sequencing was carried out using peripheral blood. This chain joins TRBV3-1 (or the pseudogene TRBV3-2) and TRBJ2-5; 8 bases are shared with TRBD2. CDR3 loop: CASSLRLATETQYF. The CDR3 DNA reads as TGTGCCAGCAGCCTTAGACTAGCGACGGAGACCCAGTACTTC.